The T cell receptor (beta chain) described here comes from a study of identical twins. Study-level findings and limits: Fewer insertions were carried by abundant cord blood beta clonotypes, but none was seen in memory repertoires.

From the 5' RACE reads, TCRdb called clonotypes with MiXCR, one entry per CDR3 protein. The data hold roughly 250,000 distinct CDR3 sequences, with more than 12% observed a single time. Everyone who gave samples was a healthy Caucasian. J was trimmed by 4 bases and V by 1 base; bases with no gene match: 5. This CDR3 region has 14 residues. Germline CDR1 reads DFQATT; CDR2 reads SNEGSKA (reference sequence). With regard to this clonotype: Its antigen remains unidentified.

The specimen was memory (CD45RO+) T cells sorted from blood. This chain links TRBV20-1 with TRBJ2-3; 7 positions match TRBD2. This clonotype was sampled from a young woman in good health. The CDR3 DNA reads TGCAGTGCTAGAGTGACTAGCAGAGCAGATACGCAGTATTTT. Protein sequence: CSARVTSRADTQYF.